This entry lists 18 T cell receptor beta chains sequenced from one sample in a study of CD8 T cells in Susac syndrome. Random hexamers were used to reverse transcribe the RNA input (about 0.5 to 1 ug). Using its own MiXCR run on the immunoSEQ multiplex PCR reads, TCRdb lists one record per CDR3 protein. The repertoire consists of 180,000 or so distinct CDR3 sequences, with 90% to 95% occurring once and the leading ten covering around 0.1%. Sequenced sample: CD4+ T cells from PBMCs. Source of these receptors: a human donor in good health.

This chain connects TRBV7-2 to TRBJ2-3, with 9 bases identical to TRBD1. This CDR3 is 14 amino acids long. Looked up from germline, CDR1 is SGHTA and CDR2 is FQGNSA. Trimming took 4 bases from V and 7 from J; bases not matched to a gene: 6. CDR3 nucleotide sequence: TGTGCCAGCAGCTCCGGGACAGGGCGATATACGCAGTATTTT. It encodes CASSSGTGRYTQYF.

This rearrangement joins TRBV2 to TRBJ2-7, with D perhaps TRBD1 (6 bases). CDR1 and CDR2 from the germline V gene are SNHLY and FYNNEI. The CDR3 has 12 residues. Trimming removed 6 bases from V and 9 bases from J, with 15 bases in between. The CDR3 reads CASRDDRLAQYF. CDR3 DNA: TGTGCCAGCAGGGACGACAGGCTAGCGCAGTACTTC.

The V call is TRBV6-6, the J call TRBJ2-7; 9 positions match TRBD1. The germline CDR1 and CDR2 sequences are MNHNY and SVGAGI (reference sequence). V shed 4 bases, J shed 3 bases, and the junction held 4 bases outside the gene matches. This CDR3 region has 14 residues. The chain's CDR3 is CASSSPTGGYEQYF. The CDR3 region has the DNA TGTGCCAGCAGTTCTCCGACAGGGGGCTACGAGCAGTACTTC.

The rearrangement links TRBV30 to TRBJ1-3; TRBD1 matches 7 bases. The V and J ends lost 3 bases and 9 bases, in that order; junction bases with no gene match: 8. The CDR3 is 13 amino acids. The germline gives CDR1 GTSNPN, CDR2 SVGIG (reference sequence). CDR3 DNA: TGTGCCTGGAGGGGACAGATCATGGGCACCATATATTTT. It specifies CAWRGQIMGTIYF. The full variable domain, with the rest looked up from reference TRBV30 and TRBJ1-3, is SQTIHQWPATLVQPVGSPLSLECTVEGTSNPNLYWYRQAAGRGLQLLFYSVGIGQISSEVPQNLSASRPQDRQFILSSKKLLLSDSGFYLCAWRGQIMGTIYFGEGSWLTVV.

The chain is built from TRBV20-1 and TRBJ2-7; 8 bases align to TRBD1. The ends lost 6 bases at V and 4 bases at J; junction bases unmatched: 11. Germline CDR1 reads DFQATT; CDR2 reads SNEGSKA (reference sequence). The CDR3 runs to 14 residues. Written as DNA, the CDR3 is TGCAGTGCAACACCGGGACAGGTCCAATACGAGCAGTACTTC. Amino acids: CSATPGQVQYEQYF.

The J gene is TRBJ1-2, the V gene TRBV24-1, with 8 bases fitting TRBD1. Per germline, CDR1 KGHDR and CDR2 SFDVKD. The CDR3 contains 13 residues. With V trimmed by 4 bases and J by 8 bases, 5 bases remained unmatched. The CDR3 sequence is CATSDPGGVGYTF. The CDR3 DNA reads as TGTGCCACCAGTGACCCAGGGGGCGTCGGCTACACCTTC.

This rearrangement joins TRBV9 to TRBJ2-3, with 9 nucleotides matching TRBD2. This CDR3 is built from 16 residues. Germline V gives CDR1 SGDLS, CDR2 YYNGEE. The V and J ends lost 2 bases and 1 base, in that order; junction bases with no gene match: 5. CDR3 in amino acids: CASSVRLAVGTDTQYF. The CDR3, as DNA: TGTGCCAGCAGCGTCCGACTAGCGGTTGGCACAGATACGCAGTATTTT.

The V call is TRBV12-3 or TRBV12-4, the J call TRBJ2-1; D tentatively fits TRBD1 or TRBD2 (5 bases each). V shed 6 bases and J shed 8 bases, with 8 bases lying between them. The CDR3 contains 11 residues. The CDR3: CASSRGYEQFF. The CDR3, as DNA: TGTGCCAGCAGCCGGGGCTATGAGCAGTTCTTC.

The J gene is TRBJ1-5, the V gene TRBV27; unclear D gene. V was trimmed by 2 bases and J by 4 bases, leaving 21 bases between them. This CDR3 is built from 18 residues. Per germline, CDR1 MNHEY and CDR2 SMNVEV (reference sequence). The CDR3 protein is CASSLPPPVYLRNQPQHF. The CDR3 DNA reads as TGTGCCAGCAGTTTACCCCCCCCCGTCTATCTAAGGAATCAGCCCCAGCATTTT.

The chain recombines TRBV23-1 with TRBJ1-5, with 8 nucleotides matching TRBD1. TRBV23-1 is noted as an ORF with a role that remains uncertain. The CDR3 extends over 17 amino acids. V was clipped by 0 bases and J by 2 bases; unmatched bases: 6. The DNA of the CDR3 is TGCGCCAGCAGTCAATCAGGCCAGGGGGCCGGCAATCAGCCCCAGCATTTT. Its protein is CASSQSGQGAGNQPQHF.

About this clonotype itself: Because the CDR3 is missing its conserved closing phenylalanine or tryptophan, this is likely a read error. The chain joins TRBV6-6 to TRBJ1-1; D gene ambiguous. V was trimmed by 7 bases and J by 2 bases, leaving 14 bases between them. Per the germline V gene, CDR1 is MNHNY and CDR2 is SVGAGI (reference sequence). CDR3 length equals 14 residues. The CDR3 here is CASNPGFPNTEAFL. CDR3 sequence (DNA): TGTGCCAGCAACCCGGGATTTCCAAACACTGAAGCTTTCCTT.

V gene TRBV29-1 combines with J gene TRBJ1-1; the D is unclear. The CDR3 loop spans 11 amino acids. V was shortened by 8 bases and J by 0 bases, with 7 bases between the two germline ends. From germline, CDR1 is SQVTM and CDR2 ANQGSEA. The CDR3, as DNA: TGCAGCCTACGGTTGAACACTGAAGCTTTCTTT. This codes for CSLRLNTEAFF.

Note on this clonotype: The junction departs from germline at one end; a sequencing error may be responsible. The rearrangement joins TRBV3-1 to TRBJ1-6; D is unresolved. The CDR3 totals 14 residues. Germline lookup yields CDR1 LGHDT and CDR2 YNNKEL (reference sequence). The CDR3 sequence is CASSQGWNNSPLHF. CDR3 nucleotides: TGTGCCAGCAGCCAGGGATGGAATAATTCGCCCCTCCACTTT.

This clonotype was seen just once. V and J are TRBV29-1 and TRBJ2-5, with no clear D. In germline, CDR1 is SQVTM, CDR2 ANQGSEA. The CDR3 has 15 residues. V lost 0 bases, J lost 1 base, and 12 bases lay in between. The CDR3 bases are TGCAGCGTTGAAGATCCGTTTAGGACCCAAGAGACCCAGTACTTC. This encodes CSVEDPFRTQETQYF.

The chain carries TRBV3-1 and TRBJ1-1, with a tentative D call TRBD1 (6 bases). There are 15 residues in the CDR3. CDR1 is LGHDT, CDR2 YNNKEL, per germline (reference sequence). V lost 4 bases and J lost 1, with 13 bases in between. As DNA, the CDR3 is TGTGCCAGCAGCCCTACAAGACAGGAGAACACTGAAGCTTTCTTT. Translating gives CASSPTRQENTEAFF.

This clonotype came up once. The rearrangement links TRBV29-1 to TRBJ1-1; tentatively, D is TRBD1 (5 bases). Looked up from germline, CDR1 is SQVTM and CDR2 is ANQGSEA. CDR3 length: 15 amino acids. Trimming pared 6 bases from V and 4 bases from J, leaving 21 bases between. The CDR3 spells CSVPLVVDGATEAFF. CDR3 in DNA: TGCAGCGTCCCCCTGGTGGTCGACGGGGCCACTGAAGCTTTCTTT.

V gene TRBV7-2 combines with J gene TRBJ2-5, with D possibly being TRBD2 (6 bases). V gave up 8 bases and J gave up 5 bases, with 15 bases separating them. Germline V gives CDR1 SGHTA, CDR2 FQGNSA. There are 13 residues in the CDR3. The CDR3 sequence is CASGWGERETQYF. The CDR3 DNA sequence: TGTGCCAGCGGGTGGGGGGAGAGGGAGACCCAGTACTTC.

This chain uses TRBV30 with TRBJ2-1; 11 nucleotides match TRBD2. V lost 2 bases to trimming and J lost 5 bases; unmatched junction nucleotides: 8. CDR1 GTSNPN and CDR2 SVGIG come from the germline V gene (reference sequence). This CDR3 is 16 amino acids long. CDR3 region: CAWSRRLAGQDNEQFF. The CDR3 coding sequence is TGTGCCTGGAGTCGAAGACTAGCGGGACAAGACAATGAGCAGTTCTTC.